The 5 T cell receptor beta chains below all came from one sample that was sequenced in a study of blood T cell repertoires in COVID-19. Using immunoSEQ multiplex PCR, the repertoire was profiled, and TCRdb retains in-frame clones only, with some absent. The data contain around 260,000 clones, approximately 92% of them singletons. Material for sequencing was PBMCs or T cells enriched from blood (not recorded which). These receptors all stem from a woman aged 25 to 39 who had recovered from COVID-19.

V gene TRBV9 combines with J gene TRBJ1-2, with D possibly TRBD1 on 5 matching bases. V was clipped by 4 bases and J by 4 bases, with 5 bases between them. CDR3 length equals 11 residues. Germline lookup yields CDR1 SGDLS and CDR2 YYNGEE. The CDR3 DNA follows: TGTGCCAGCAGCAGGGGCTATGGCTACACCTTC. Protein: CASSRGYGYTF.

V gene TRBV18 combines with J gene TRBJ1-4, with D tentatively TRBD1 (5 bases). CDR3 size: 13 residues. V was cut by 1 base and J by 5 bases, with 5 bases left in between. Germline V CDR1 and CDR2: KGHSH, LQKENI. The CDR3 nucleotides read TGTGCCAGCTCACCACAGGGGAATGAAAAACTGTTTTTT. This translates into CASSPQGNEKLFF.

The chain recombines TRBV6-5 with TRBJ1-1; D remains unclear. The CDR3 consists of 13 residues. Germline lookup yields CDR1 MNHEY and CDR2 SVGAGI. Deletions cut 4 bases from V and 0 bases from J, with 6 bases between. CDR3 loop: CASSSNLNTEAFF. CDR3 nucleotides: TGTGCCAGCAGTTCGAACTTGAACACTGAAGCTTTCTTT.

CDR3 nucleotides: TGTGCCAGCAGCTTAGTTGCACAGGGGAGGGAAAAACTGTTTTTT. Translated: CASSLVAQGREKLFF. The chain employs TRBV7-9 and TRBJ1-4; TRBD1 agrees at 7 bases. The CDR3 covers 15 residues. Trimming cost V 1 base and J 8 bases; bases outside gene matches: 7. Germline V gene sequence: CDR1 SEHNR, CDR2 FQNEAQ (reference sequence).

The rearrangement joins TRBV6-4 to TRBJ2-1, with D tentatively TRBD1 (5 bases). V lost 7 bases and J 3 bases, leaving 13 bases between the germline ends. The CDR3 is 14 amino acids. Germline-derived CDR1 and CDR2 are MRHNA and SNTAGT. DNA of the CDR3: TGTGCCAGCAACGTAGGACAACTCTACAATGAGCAGTTCTTC. Protein sequence: CASNVGQLYNEQFF.